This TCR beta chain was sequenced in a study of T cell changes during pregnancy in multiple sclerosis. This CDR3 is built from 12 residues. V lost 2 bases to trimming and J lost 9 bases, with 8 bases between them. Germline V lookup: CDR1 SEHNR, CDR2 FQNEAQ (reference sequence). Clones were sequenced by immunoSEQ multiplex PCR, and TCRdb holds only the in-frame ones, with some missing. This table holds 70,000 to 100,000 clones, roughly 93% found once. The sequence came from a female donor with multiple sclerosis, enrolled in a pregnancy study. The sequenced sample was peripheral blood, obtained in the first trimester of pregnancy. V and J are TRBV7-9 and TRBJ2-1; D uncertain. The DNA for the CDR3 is TGTGCCAGCAGCTTATCTCCCGGTGAGCAGTTCTTC. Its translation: CASSLSPGEQFF.